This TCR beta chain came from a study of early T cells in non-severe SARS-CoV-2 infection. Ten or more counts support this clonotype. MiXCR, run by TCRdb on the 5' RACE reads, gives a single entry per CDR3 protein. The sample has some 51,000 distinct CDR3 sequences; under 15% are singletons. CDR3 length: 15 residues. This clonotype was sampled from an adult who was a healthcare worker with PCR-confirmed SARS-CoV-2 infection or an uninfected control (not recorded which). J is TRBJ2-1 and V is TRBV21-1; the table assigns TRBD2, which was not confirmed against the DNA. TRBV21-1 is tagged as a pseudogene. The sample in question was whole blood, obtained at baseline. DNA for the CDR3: TGTGCCAGCGGAACGGGCCGATCTTTAAACAGTGAGCAGTTCTTC. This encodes CASGTGRSLNSEQFF.